These T cell receptor beta chains were read from a single sample in a study of PD-L1 blockade in urothelial cancer. Data came from immunoSEQ multiplex PCR; TCRdb stores just in-frame clones and leaves some out. Among about 56,000 clones listed, over 75% were seen once. This specimen consisted of PBMCs, obtained around atezolizumab (anti-PD-L1) treatment. These receptors were taken from a man between 65 and 79 years old with urothelial cancer. The CDR3 runs from the conserved cysteine through the conserved F or W. The D gene is left open where the match is weak.

D gene,J gene,V gene,CDR3 DNA,CDR3 protein
NA,TRBJ1-1,TRBV10-3,TGTGCCATCAGTGACGGGAGGGGCACTGAAGCTTTCTTT,CAISDGRGTEAFF
TRBD2,TRBJ2-1,TRBV9,TGTGCCAGCAGCCCTCCTAGGGGACTAGCGGGAGAAAATGAGCAGTTCTTC,CASSPPRGLAGENEQFF
TRBD2,TRBJ2-2,TRBV19,TGTGCCAGTAGTCCCCGGGGGGAGCTTAAGAACACCGGGGAGCTGTTTTTT,CASSPRGELKNTGELFF
NA,TRBJ2-7,TRBV29-1,TGCAGCGTTGGGTCGGGGGTGGACGAGCAGTACTTC,CSVGSGVDEQYF
NA,TRBJ2-2,TRBV4-1,TGCGCCAGCAGCCAACAACCGGGACAGAACACCGGGGAGCTGTTTTTT,CASSQQPGQNTGELFF
NA,TRBJ2-1,TRBV11-2,TGTGCCAGCAGCCGATGGAGCAATGAGCAGTTCTTC,CASSRWSNEQFF
NA,TRBJ2-7,TRBV21-1,TGTGCCAGCAGCAGACGGGACTATACCTTCTACGAGCAGTACTTC,CASSRRDYTFYEQYF
NA,TRBJ2-1,TRBV5-1,TGCGCCAGCAGCGAGGGACTAGCGGGGACAGGGGGCCAGTTCTTC,CASSEGLAGTGGQFF
TRBD2,TRBJ2-3,TRBV5-3,TGTGCCAGAAGCCCCTCCTTAGCGGGAGAAGGAAAGGGACGTCATTTT,CARSPSLAGEGKGRHF
TRBD1,TRBJ1-1,TRBV2,TGTGCCAGCAGTAGTAAACGGACAGGGCGGAACACTGAAGCTTTCTTT,CASSSKRTGRNTEAFF
NA,TRBJ2-3,TRBV28,TGTGCCAGCAGGTGGACTGGGGATACGCAGTATTTT,CASRWTGDTQYF
TRBD1,TRBJ2-7,TRBV7-9,TGTGCCAGCAGTAAATTGGCGACAGGGTTTTCCGAGCAGTACTTC,CASSKLATGFSEQYF
NA,TRBJ1-5,TRBV2,TGTGCCAGCAGTGTCGGGGGGGGGCAGCCCCAGCATTTT,CASSVGGGQPQHF
TRBD1,TRBJ2-5,TRBV15,TGTGCCTCCGGGCAGGGGGCGGGAGAGACCCAGTACTTC,CASGQGAGETQYF